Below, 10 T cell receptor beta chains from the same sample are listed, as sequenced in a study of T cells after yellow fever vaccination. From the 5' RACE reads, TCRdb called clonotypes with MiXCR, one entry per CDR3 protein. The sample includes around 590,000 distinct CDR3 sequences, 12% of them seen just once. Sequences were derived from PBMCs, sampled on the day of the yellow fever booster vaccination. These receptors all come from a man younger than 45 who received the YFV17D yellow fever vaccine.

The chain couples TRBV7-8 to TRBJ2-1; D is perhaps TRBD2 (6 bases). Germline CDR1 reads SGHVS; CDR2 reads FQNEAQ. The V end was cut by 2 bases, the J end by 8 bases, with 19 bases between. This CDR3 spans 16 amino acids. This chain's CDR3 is CASSLSISGSRDEQFF. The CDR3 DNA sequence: TGTGCCAGCAGCTTATCAATAAGCGGGTCAAGGGATGAGCAGTTCTTC.

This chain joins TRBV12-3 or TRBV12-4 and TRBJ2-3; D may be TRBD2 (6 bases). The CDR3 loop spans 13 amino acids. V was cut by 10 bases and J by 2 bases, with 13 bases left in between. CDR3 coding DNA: TGTGCCACACAGGACTACAACACAGATACGCAGTATTTT. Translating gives CATQDYNTDTQYF.

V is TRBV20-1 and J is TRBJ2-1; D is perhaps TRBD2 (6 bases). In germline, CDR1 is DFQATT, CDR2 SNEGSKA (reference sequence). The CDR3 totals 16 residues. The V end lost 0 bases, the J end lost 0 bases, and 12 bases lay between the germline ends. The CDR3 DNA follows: TGCAGTGCTAGAGATCTTCTGGGGGGCTCCTACAATGAGCAGTTCTTC. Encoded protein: CSARDLLGGSYNEQFF.

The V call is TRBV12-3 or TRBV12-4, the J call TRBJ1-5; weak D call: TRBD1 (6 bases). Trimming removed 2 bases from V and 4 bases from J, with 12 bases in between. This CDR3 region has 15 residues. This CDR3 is CASSLFLTGNQPQHF. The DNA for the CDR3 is TGTGCCAGCAGTTTATTTCTCACAGGGAATCAGCCCCAGCATTTT.

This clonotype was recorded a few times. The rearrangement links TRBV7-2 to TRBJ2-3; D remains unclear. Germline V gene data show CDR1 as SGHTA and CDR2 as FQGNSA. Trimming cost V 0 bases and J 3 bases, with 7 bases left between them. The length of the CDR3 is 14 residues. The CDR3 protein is CASSLAHRTDTQYF. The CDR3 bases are TGTGCCAGCAGCTTAGCACACCGTACAGATACGCAGTATTTT.

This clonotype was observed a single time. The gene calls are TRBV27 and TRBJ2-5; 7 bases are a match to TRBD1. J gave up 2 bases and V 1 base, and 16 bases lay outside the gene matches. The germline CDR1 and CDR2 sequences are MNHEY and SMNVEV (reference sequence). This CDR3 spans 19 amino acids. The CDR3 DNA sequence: TGTGCCAGCAGTTTATTAGGGCAGGGGGTGGGATTTCGGCAAGAGACCCAGTACTTC. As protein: CASSLLGQGVGFRQETQYF.

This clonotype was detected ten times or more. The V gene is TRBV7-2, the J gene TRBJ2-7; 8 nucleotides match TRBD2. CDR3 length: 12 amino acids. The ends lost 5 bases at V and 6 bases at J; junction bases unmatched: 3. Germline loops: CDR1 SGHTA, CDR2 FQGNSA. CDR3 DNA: TGTGCCAGCAGCGTTCTAGCGGGCGAGCAGTACTTC. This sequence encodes CASSVLAGEQYF.

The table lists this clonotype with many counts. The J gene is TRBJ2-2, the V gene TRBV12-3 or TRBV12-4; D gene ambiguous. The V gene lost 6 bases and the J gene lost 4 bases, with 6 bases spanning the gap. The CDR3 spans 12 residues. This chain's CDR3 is CASSLTTGELFF. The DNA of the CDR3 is TGTGCCAGCAGCTTAACCACCGGGGAGCTGTTTTTT.

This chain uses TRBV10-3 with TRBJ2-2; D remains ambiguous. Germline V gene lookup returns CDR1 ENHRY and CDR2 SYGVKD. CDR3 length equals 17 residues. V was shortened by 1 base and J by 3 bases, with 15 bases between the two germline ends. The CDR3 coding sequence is TGTGCCATCAGTGAGTACCAGGCCCAAAGACACACCGGGGAGCTGTTTTTT. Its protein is CAISEYQAQRHTGELFF.

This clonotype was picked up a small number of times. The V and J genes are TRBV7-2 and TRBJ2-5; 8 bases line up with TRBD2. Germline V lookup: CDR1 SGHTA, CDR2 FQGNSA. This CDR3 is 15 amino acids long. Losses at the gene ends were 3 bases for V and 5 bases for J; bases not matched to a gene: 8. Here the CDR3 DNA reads TGTGCCAGCAGCTTGGTCGGGAGGGCCGGGGAGACCCAGTACTTC. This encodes CASSLVGRAGETQYF.